This TCR beta chain comes out of a study of cytotoxic CD8 clonotypes in ibrutinib-treated CLL. Study background: Response specimens were obtained following a median treatment duration of 12 months, with a range of 6 to 36.

This CDR3 is built from 16 residues. The germline CDR1 and CDR2 sequences are MNHNS and SASEGT. Deletions cut 0 bases from V and 4 bases from J, with 16 bases between. General study points: Stable or contracted on treatment, public clonotypes were also uncommon. Before falling back toward baseline at progression, clonality had risen at the time of ibrutinib response.

Here immunoSEQ multiplex PCR was the method, and the copy in TCRdb shows in-frame clones only, minus some. The sample includes almost 45,000 clones, roughly three quarters of them seen just once. Comments on this clone: Antigen: not known.

For TCR beta libraries, about 2 micrograms of genomic DNA were obtained from cryopreserved PBMCs. This chain connects TRBV6-1 to TRBJ2-7; D gene uncertain. This receptor was taken from a human donor with chronic lymphocytic leukemia. The sample was PBMCs, taken after 12 months of ibrutinib treatment. The CDR3 DNA sequence: TGTGCCAGCAGTGAAGCCGAAGGGCCTAGGTTGTACGAGCAGTACTTC. Protein product: CASSEAEGPRLYEQYF.